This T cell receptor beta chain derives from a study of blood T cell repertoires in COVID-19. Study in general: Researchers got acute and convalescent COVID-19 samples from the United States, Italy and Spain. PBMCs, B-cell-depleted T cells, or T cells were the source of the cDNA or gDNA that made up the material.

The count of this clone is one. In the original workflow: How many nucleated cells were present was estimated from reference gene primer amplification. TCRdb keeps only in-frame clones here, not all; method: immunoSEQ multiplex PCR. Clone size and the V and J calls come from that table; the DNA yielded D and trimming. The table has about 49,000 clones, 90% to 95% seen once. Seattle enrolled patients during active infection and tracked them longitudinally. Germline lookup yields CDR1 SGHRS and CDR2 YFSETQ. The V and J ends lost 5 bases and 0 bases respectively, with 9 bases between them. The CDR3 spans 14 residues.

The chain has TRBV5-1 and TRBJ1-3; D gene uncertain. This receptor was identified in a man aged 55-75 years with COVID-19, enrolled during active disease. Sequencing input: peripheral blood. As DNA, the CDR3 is TGCGCCAGCAGGGACGGACTCTCTGGAAACACCATATATTTT. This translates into CASRDGLSGNTIYF.